The 13 T cell receptor beta chains reported below all come from one sample, sequenced in a study of PD-1 blockade in classical Hodgkin lymphoma. The time point: newly diagnosed, previously untreated cHL patient sample. The data were produced by immunoSEQ multiplex PCR, yet TCRdb's version contains in-frame clones alone and is incomplete. The sample has tens of thousands of clones, roughly 93% seen once. Sequencing was performed on peripheral blood mononuclear cells (PBMCs). These receptors all come from a human donor with classical Hodgkin lymphoma.

The V gene is TRBV5-1, the J gene TRBJ2-3; 9 bases are a match to TRBD2. The junction had 8 bases not matched to a gene; V was cut back by 0 bases and J by 3 bases. Germline V gene data show CDR1 as SGHRS and CDR2 as YFSETQ. The CDR3 is made up of 17 amino acids. CDR3 in DNA: TGCGCCAGCAGCTTGGCCGGAGTAGCGGGAGAAACAGATACGCAGTATTTT. Protein sequence: CASSLAGVAGETDTQYF.

This clone was detected once. The genes are TRBV9 and TRBJ1-3, with a tentative D call TRBD1 (6 bases). The germline CDR1 and CDR2 sequences are SGDLS and YYNGEE. CDR3 length equals 15 residues. V lost 3 bases to trimming and J lost 2 bases, with 12 bases between them. The CDR3 spells CASSAQGRTGNTIYF. As DNA, the CDR3 is TGTGCCAGCAGCGCTCAGGGGAGGACTGGAAACACCATATATTTT.

V is TRBV5-1 and J is TRBJ1-2; 9 bases line up with TRBD1. The CDR3 totals 13 residues. Unmatched junction bases numbered 9, after V lost 7 bases and J lost 8 bases. Germline V CDR1 and CDR2: SGHRS, YFSETQ. CDR3 region: CASSAQGARGYTF. CDR3 DNA: TGCGCCAGCTCCGCACAGGGGGCGAGAGGCTACACCTTC.

V is TRBV7-2 and J is TRBJ1-1, with 7 bases fitting TRBD1. The V segment lost 5 bases and the J segment 12 bases; nucleotides outside the gene matches: 12. The CDR3 is 13 amino acids. CDR1 is SGHTA and CDR2 is FQGNSA in the germline V gene. CDR3 coding DNA: TGTGCCAGCAGCCCAGGGGGGGTAGATATAACTTTCTTT. Its protein product is CASSPGGVDITFF.

This sequence joins TRBV6-1 and TRBJ1-5; D not resolved. The V gene lost 4 bases and the J gene lost 1 base, with 11 bases spanning the gap. The germline V gene has CDR1 MNHNS and CDR2 SASEGT. This CDR3 region has 15 residues. The CDR3 bases are TGTGCCAGCAGTGGGAGACTCACCAGCAATCAGCCCCAGCATTTT. It is translated as CASSGRLTSNQPQHF.

The rearrangement links TRBV2 to TRBJ2-3; TRBD1 might be the D (6 bases). The V end was cut by 4 bases, the J end by 2 bases, with 13 bases between. This CDR3 is built from 15 residues. Germline CDR1 SNHLY, CDR2 FYNNEI. The CDR3 bases are TGTGCCAGCAGTGGGCAGGGGATTCTCACAGATACGCAGTATTTT. Protein product: CASSGQGILTDTQYF.

The chain is built from TRBV7-8 and TRBJ1-1; D unclear. V gave up 1 base and J gave up 6 bases, with 15 bases separating them. Germline V gene lookup returns CDR1 SGHVS and CDR2 FQNEAQ. The CDR3 contains 15 residues. CDR3 amino acids: CASSLDNRGTPEAFF. The CDR3 region has the DNA TGTGCCAGCAGCTTAGATAATCGGGGTACCCCTGAAGCTTTCTTT. The full variable domain, rest sourced from reference TRBV7-8 and TRBJ1-1, is GAGVSQSPRYKVAKRGQDVALRCDPISGHVSLFWYQQALGQGPEFLTYFQNEAQLDKSGLPSDRFFAERPEGSVSTLKIQRTQQEDSAVYLCASSLDNRGTPEAFFGQGTRLTVV.

V is TRBV2 and J is TRBJ2-7; D is unresolved. CDR1 and CDR2 (germline): SNHLY, FYNNEI. The V end was cut by 4 bases, the J end by 7 bases, with 14 bases between. The CDR3 has 13 residues. CDR3 sequence: CASSARAAAEQYF. The DNA of the CDR3 is TGTGCCAGCAGTGCTCGGGCCGCCGCGGAGCAGTACTTC.

V and J are TRBV30 and TRBJ2-5; D might be TRBD1 (6 bases). The CDR3 totals 14 residues. CDR1 is GTSNPN and CDR2 is SVGIG in the germline V gene (reference sequence). The V gene lost 3 bases and the J gene lost 5 bases, with 16 bases spanning the gap. The CDR3 region is CAWRETGWRETQYF. The CDR3 region has the DNA TGTGCCTGGAGAGAAACAGGGTGGAGGGAGACCCAGTACTTC.

This chain links TRBV19 with TRBJ2-3; D is ambiguous. The CDR3 runs 15 residues. Germline V gene sequence: CDR1 LNHDA, CDR2 SQIVND (reference sequence). Trimming cost V 5 bases and J 0 bases, with 12 bases left between them. The chain's CDR3 is CASSPPLPSTDTQYF. The CDR3 DNA follows: TGTGCCAGTAGTCCCCCGCTGCCTAGCACAGATACGCAGTATTTT.

The gene calls are TRBV7-3 and TRBJ2-3, with D maybe TRBD1 (5 bases). Trimming left V 5 bases short and J 4 bases short, with 10 bases between. The CDR3 loop spans 13 amino acids. Germline CDR1 reads SGHTA; CDR2 reads FQGTGA. The CDR3 DNA reads as TGTGCCAGCAGCCAGGGCCCGTCAGATACGCAGTATTTT. Translation: CASSQGPSDTQYF.

V and J are TRBV19 and TRBJ1-3; unclear D gene. The length of the CDR3 is 13 residues. Germline V gene sequence: CDR1 LNHDA, CDR2 SQIVND (reference sequence). V lost 6 bases and J lost 9, with 15 bases in between. The CDR3 protein is CASSRREDGTIYF. The CDR3, as DNA: TGTGCCAGTAGCCGCCGAGAAGACGGCACCATATATTTT. Filled out from reference TRBV19 and TRBJ1-3, the complete variable domain reads DGGITQSPKYLFRKEGQNVTLSCEQNLNHDAMYWYRQDPGQGLRLIYYSQIVNDFQKGDIAEGYSVSREKKESFPLTVTSAQKNPTAFYLCASSRREDGTIYFGEGSWLTVV.

This chain joins TRBV5-4 and TRBJ1-4; 7 bases line up with TRBD1. The V gene's germline CDR1 is SGHNT and CDR2 YYREEE (reference sequence). The CDR3 contains 13 residues. Trimming removed 6 bases from V and 6 bases from J; junction bases left unmatched: 5. The CDR3 loop is CASKRGLDEKLFF. CDR3 bases: TGTGCCAGCAAAAGGGGGCTTGATGAAAAACTGTTTTTT.